Reported below is one T cell receptor beta chain. Total RNA was isolated from each sample in quantities of at least 5.5 micrograms. These data are taken from a study of blood T cells in healthy people across ages. Germline CDR1 DFQATT, CDR2 SNEGSKA (reference sequence). Trimming left V 1 base short and J 7 bases short, with 13 bases between. There are 14 residues in the CDR3. The second PCR ran roughly 7 to 12 cycles with a sample-barcoded 5' primer and J-beta primers. Each cDNA molecule, via a template-switch adaptor with 12 random nucleotides, was tagged. TCRdb fed the 5' RACE reads into MiXCR, producing one record per CDR3 protein. The sample holds around 780,000 distinct CDR3 sequences, 56% seen once.

The source of this sequence is a man aged 40-50 years in good health. Sequencing was done on a sample of blood. The chain couples TRBV20-1 to TRBJ2-2; D is uncertain. The CDR3 is CSARGQGNYGELFF. CDR3 DNA: TGCAGTGCTAGAGGACAAGGGAATTACGGGGAGCTGTTTTTT.